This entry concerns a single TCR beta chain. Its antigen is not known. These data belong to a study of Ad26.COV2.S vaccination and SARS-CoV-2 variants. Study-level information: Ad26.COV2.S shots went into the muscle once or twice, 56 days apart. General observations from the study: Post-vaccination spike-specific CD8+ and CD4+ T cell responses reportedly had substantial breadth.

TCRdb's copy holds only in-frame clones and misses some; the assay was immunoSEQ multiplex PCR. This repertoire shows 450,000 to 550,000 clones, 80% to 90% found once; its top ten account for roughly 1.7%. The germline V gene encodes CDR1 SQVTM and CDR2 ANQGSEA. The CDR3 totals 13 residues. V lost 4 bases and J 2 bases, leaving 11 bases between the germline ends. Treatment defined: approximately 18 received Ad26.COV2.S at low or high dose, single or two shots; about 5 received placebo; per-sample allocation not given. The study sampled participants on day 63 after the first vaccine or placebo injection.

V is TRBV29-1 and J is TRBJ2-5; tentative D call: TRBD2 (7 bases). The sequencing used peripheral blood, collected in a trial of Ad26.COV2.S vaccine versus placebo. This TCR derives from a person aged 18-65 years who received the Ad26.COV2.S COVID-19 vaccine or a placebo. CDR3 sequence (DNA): TGCAGCGTTGGGGAGGGGGGTCAAGAGACCCAGTACTTC. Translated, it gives CSVGEGGQETQYF.